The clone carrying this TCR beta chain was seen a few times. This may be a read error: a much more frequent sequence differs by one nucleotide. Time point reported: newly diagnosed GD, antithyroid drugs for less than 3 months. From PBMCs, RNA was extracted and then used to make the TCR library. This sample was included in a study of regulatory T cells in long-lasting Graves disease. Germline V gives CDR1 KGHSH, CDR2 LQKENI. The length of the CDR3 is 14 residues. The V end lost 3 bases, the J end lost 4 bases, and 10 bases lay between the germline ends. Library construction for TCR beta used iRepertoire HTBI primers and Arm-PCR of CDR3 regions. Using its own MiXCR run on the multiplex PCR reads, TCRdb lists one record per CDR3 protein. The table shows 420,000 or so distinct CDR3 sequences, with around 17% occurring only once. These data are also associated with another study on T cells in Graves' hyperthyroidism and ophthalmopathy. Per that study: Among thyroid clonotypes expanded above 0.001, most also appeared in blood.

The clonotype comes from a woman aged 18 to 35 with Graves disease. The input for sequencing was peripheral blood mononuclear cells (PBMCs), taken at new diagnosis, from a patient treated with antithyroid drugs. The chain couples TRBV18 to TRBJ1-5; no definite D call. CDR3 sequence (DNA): TGTGCCAGCTCACCGCTGGTGGATAATCAGCCCCAGCATTTT. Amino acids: CASSPLVDNQPQHF.